The following is a T cell receptor (beta chain) sequence with its context. This sample stems from a study of blood T cell repertoires in COVID-19. Whole-study context: Material from acute and convalescent COVID-19 was sourced from the United States, Italy and Spain.

The CDR3 contains 17 residues. Germline V CDR1 and CDR2: SGHDT, YYEEEE. The J segment lost 2 bases and the V segment lost 2 bases, leaving 9 bases of the junction unmatched. Measured with immunoSEQ multiplex PCR; TCRdb has only the in-frame clones, and not every one. The sample shows 150,000 to 200,000 clones, approximately 88% of them seen only once. Sequencing was carried out using peripheral blood. This clonotype originated in a man aged 18 to 35 with active or convalescent COVID-19. This sequence joins TRBV5-6 and TRBJ1-5, with 8 bases aligning to TRBD1. As DNA, the CDR3 is TGTGCCAGCAGCTTAGGGACAGGTAGGGCCCGCAATCAGCCCCAGCATTTT. Its translation is CASSLGTGRARNQPQHF.